Presented here are 24 T cell receptor beta chains from one specimen sequenced in a study of shared clonotypes between healthy human individuals (dated by TCRdb to about 2020). The library was built by means of the immunoSEQ multiplex PCR assay. TCRdb obtained this table from immuneACCESS and retained in-frame rearrangements with V and J assigned. These tables miss some clones; where compared with another copy, unresolved V genes account for less than half of the shortfall, and the remainder is unexplained. The sample table contains about 1.5 million clones; only one count was recorded for 98% of them. The top ten hold about 0.45% of the sample. The sample was naive CD4+ T cells sorted from blood. The cell subset or site label corresponds to: CD45RA+ positively selected. The source is a young man in good health.

The gene calls are TRBV5-1 and TRBJ2-3, with TRBD2 matching over 13 bases. This CDR3 region has 19 residues. Germline V gene sequence: CDR1 SGHRS, CDR2 YFSETQ. The V segment lost 0 bases and the J segment 1 base; nucleotides outside the gene matches: 8. The CDR3 region has the DNA TGCGCCAGCAGCTTGGCCAGGACTAGCGGGAGCCTGGGCACAGATACGCAGTATTTT. Its translation is CASSLARTSGSLGTDTQYF.

This rearrangement joins TRBV5-5 to TRBJ1-5; no reliable D call. V was shortened by 1 base and J by 3 bases, with 17 bases between the two germline ends. The CDR3 runs to 17 residues. Per the germline V gene, CDR1 is SGHKS and CDR2 is YYEKEE (reference sequence). The CDR3 bases are TGTGCCAGCAGCTTGTTAGCGCGGTCGGGCTCCAATCAGCCCCAGCATTTT. Protein sequence: CASSLLARSGSNQPQHF.

In this sample, this clone turned up a few times. Other DNA sequences in this specimen translate into the identical CDR3. The gene calls are TRBV7-2 and TRBJ2-7; 10 bases line up with TRBD1. In germline, CDR1 is SGHTA, CDR2 FQGNSA. This CDR3 contains 15 residues. The V gene end was trimmed by 1 base and the J gene end by 2 bases; junction bases not matched to a gene: 2. CDR3 protein: CASSLVGQGAYEQYF. The CDR3, as DNA: TGTGCCAGCAGCTTAGTCGGACAGGGGGCCTACGAGCAGTACTTC.

This clone was seen once. V gene TRBV11-3 combines with J gene TRBJ2-3; 8 bases fit TRBD1. Looked up from germline, CDR1 is SGHNT and CDR2 is YENEEA. The ends lost 4 bases at V and 2 bases at J; junction bases unmatched: 8. The CDR3 has 16 residues. In DNA, the CDR3 is TGTGCCAGCAGCTCAGGGGACAGGTCTTTCACAGATACGCAGTATTTT. It specifies CASSSGDRSFTDTQYF.

Comment on this clone: This CDR3 is also generated by other DNA sequences in the sample. The chain uses TRBV11-2 and TRBJ2-2; unclear D gene. The CDR3 runs to 12 residues. Germline V gene data show CDR1 as SGHAT and CDR2 as FQNNGV. The V gene lost 1 base and the J gene lost 4 bases, with 1 base spanning the gap. CDR3 DNA: TGTGCCAGCAGCTTAGGCACCGGGGAGCTGTTTTTT. Amino acids: CASSLGTGELFF. Full variable domain (outside the CDR3, taken from reference TRBV11-2 and TRBJ2-2): EAGVAQSPRYKIIEKRQSVAFWCNPISGHATLYWYQQILGQGPKLLIQFQNNGVVDDSQLPKDRFSAERLKGVDSTLKIQPAKLEDSAVYLCASSLGTGELFFGEGSRLTVL.

Points on this clone: This sample includes further DNA sequences coding for the same CDR3. This chain links TRBV5-1 with TRBJ2-1, with D hard to call. Trimming took off 0 bases at V and 10 bases at J, with 5 bases between the two ends. This CDR3 region has 11 residues. CDR1 and CDR2 from the germline V gene are SGHRS and YFSETQ. For the CDR3, the DNA is TGCGCCAGCAGCTTGGTCAGCGAGCAGTTCTTC. The encoded protein is CASSLVSEQFF.

V usage is TRBV9 and J usage is TRBJ2-2; 7 positions agree with TRBD2. The CDR3 is 16 residues long. V lost 2 bases, J lost 2 bases, and 6 bases stayed unmatched. Per the germline V gene, CDR1 is SGDLS and CDR2 is YYNGEE. CDR3 nucleotide sequence: TGTGCCAGCAGCGTGGTGCTAGCGGCTAACACCGGGGAGCTGTTTTTT. This codes for CASSVVLAANTGELFF.

This chain joins TRBV2 and TRBJ2-7; D possibly corresponds to TRBD1 (5 bases). V lost 6 bases, J lost 4 bases, and 16 bases lay in between. Germline assignment: CDR1 SNHLY and CDR2 FYNNEI. CDR3 length equals 14 residues. The CDR3: CASRGQGSLYEQYF. CDR3 in DNA: TGTGCCAGCAGGGGGCAGGGTTCTTTGTACGAGCAGTACTTC. Full variable domain (outside the CDR3, taken from reference TRBV2 and TRBJ2-7): EPEVTQTPSHQVTQMGQEVILRCVPISNHLYFYWYRQILGQKVEFLVSFYNNEISEKSEIFDDQFSVERPDGSNFTLKIRSTKLEDSAMYFCASRGQGSLYEQYFGPGTRLTVT.

The rearrangement joins TRBV5-1 to TRBJ1-1; a weak D match, TRBD1 (5 bases). CDR1 and CDR2 (germline): SGHRS, YFSETQ. CDR3 length: 14 residues. V was cut by 5 bases and J by 1 base, with 12 bases left in between. This chain's CDR3 is CASRTQGSNTEAFF. In DNA, the CDR3 is TGCGCCAGCAGGACTCAGGGATCGAACACTGAAGCTTTCTTT.

The chain employs TRBV25-1 and TRBJ2-5; 7 bases are shared with TRBD1. Germline CDR1 is MGHDK and CDR2 is SYGVNS. V lost 2 bases, J lost 2 bases, and 5 bases stayed unmatched. The CDR3 contains 15 residues. As DNA, the CDR3 is TGTGCCAGCAGTGAACCTCGGACAGGACAAGAGACCCAGTACTTC. Its translation: CASSEPRTGQETQYF.

The CDR3 region has the DNA TGTGCCAGCAGATCCTCGAGCTCTGGGGCCAACGTCCTGACTTTC. Protein sequence: CASRSSSSGANVLTF. The V and J genes are TRBV6-5 and TRBJ2-6; D gene unclear. This CDR3 has 15 residues. In germline, CDR1 is MNHEY, CDR2 SVGAGI. Trimming stripped 6 bases from V and 0 bases from J, with 9 bases between.

V usage is TRBV29-1 and J usage is TRBJ2-1; D remains ambiguous. Trimming took 3 bases from V and 11 from J, leaving 11 bases between them. Per germline, CDR1 SQVTM and CDR2 ANQGSEA. The CDR3 runs to 11 residues. CDR3 loop: CSVDSRKKQFF. The CDR3 nucleotides read TGCAGCGTTGACTCTCGGAAAAAGCAGTTCTTC.

The chain combines TRBV5-4 with TRBJ2-4, with D possibly matching TRBD1 (7 bases). The CDR3 sequence is 13 residues long. Looked up from germline, CDR1 is SGHNT and CDR2 is YYREEE (reference sequence). The ends were cut back, 2 bases at V and 8 bases at J, with 11 bases in the middle. The CDR3 bases are TGTGCCAGCAGCTTTGACAGGGAGGACATTCAGTACTTC. Translated, it gives CASSFDREDIQYF.

This chain joins TRBV13 and TRBJ2-4; D perhaps matches TRBD2 (6 bases). Germline CDR1 reads PRHDT; CDR2 reads FYEKMQ (reference sequence). The ends were cut back, 4 bases at V and 0 bases at J, with 10 bases in the middle. This CDR3 contains 15 residues. CDR3 bases: TGTGCCAGCAGCTACTTCGGGGGAGCCAAAAACATTCAGTACTTC. Its translation: CASSYFGGAKNIQYF. The full variable domain, with the rest looked up from reference TRBV13 and TRBJ2-4, is AAGVIQSPRHLIKEKRETATLKCYPIPRHDTVYWYQQGPGQDPQFLISFYEKMQSDKGSIPDRFSAQQFSDYHSELNMSSLELGDSALYFCASSYFGGAKNIQYFGAGTRLSVL.

V and J are TRBV29-1 and TRBJ2-3; 10 bases map to TRBD2. Per the germline V gene, CDR1 is SQVTM and CDR2 is ANQGSEA. V lost 3 bases and J lost 2; bases outside the gene matches: 8. This CDR3 contains 16 residues. Written as DNA, the CDR3 is TGCAGCGTTGATGGGTGGACTAGCGGATCCACAGATACGCAGTATTTT. This encodes CSVDGWTSGSTDTQYF.

This clone was counted once. Other DNA sequences in this specimen translate into the identical CDR3. The chain uses TRBV7-2 and TRBJ2-7; TRBD1 matches at 11 bases. CDR3 length equals 14 residues. J lost 4 bases, V lost 1 base, and 0 bases had no gene match. In germline, CDR1 is SGHTA, CDR2 FQGNSA. The CDR3 loop is CASSLGDRGYEQYF. The CDR3 coding sequence is TGTGCCAGCAGCTTAGGGGACAGGGGGTACGAGCAGTACTTC. Together with reference TRBV7-2 and TRBJ2-7, the CDR3 gives the full variable domain: GAGVSQSPSNKVTEKGKDVELRCDPISGHTALYWYRQSLGQGLEFLIYFQGNSAPDKSGLPSDRFSAERTGGSVSTLTIQRTQQEDSAVYLCASSLGDRGYEQYFGPGTRLTVT.

The J gene is TRBJ2-7, the V gene TRBV5-1, with TRBD1 matching over 7 bases. The V gene end was trimmed by 0 bases and the J gene end by 0 bases; junction bases not matched to a gene: 3. CDR3 length equals 15 residues. Germline CDR1 SGHRS, CDR2 YFSETQ. CDR3 region: CASSLVGGVSYEQYF. CDR3 DNA: TGCGCCAGCAGCTTGGTAGGGGGCGTCTCCTACGAGCAGTACTTC.

The chain combines TRBV9 with TRBJ2-2; D call uncertain. Trimming removed 4 bases from V and 4 bases from J, with 14 bases in between. The CDR3 runs to 15 residues. Germline CDR1 SGDLS, CDR2 YYNGEE. The CDR3 here is CASSPQAVRTGELFF. Written as DNA, the CDR3 is TGTGCCAGCAGCCCCCAGGCCGTACGCACCGGGGAGCTGTTTTTT.

V gene TRBV29-1 combines with J gene TRBJ1-1; 10 bases line up with TRBD1. Germline V gene data show CDR1 as SQVTM and CDR2 as ANQGSEA. CDR3 size: 14 residues. V shed 4 bases and J 3 bases; nucleotides not matched to a gene: 5. CDR3 amino acids: CSVGGTGDHTEAFF. CDR3 in DNA: TGCAGCGTTGGGGGGACAGGGGATCACACTGAAGCTTTCTTT.

The chain carries TRBV28 and TRBJ2-7; TRBD2 matches at 12 bases. This CDR3 has 14 amino acids. CDR1 MDHEN and CDR2 SYDVKM come from the germline V gene. CDR3 in DNA: TGTGCAGCCGTCGCGTTGACTAGCGGGAGCGAGCAGTACTTC. This translates into CAAVALTSGSEQYF.

The genes are TRBV2 and TRBJ2-1; D not certain. Germline lookup yields CDR1 SNHLY and CDR2 FYNNEI. This CDR3 has 12 amino acids. V was cut by 2 bases and J by 7 bases, with 6 bases left in between. CDR3 bases: TGTGCCAGCAGTGAAATGGCGAATGAGCAGTTCTTC. As protein: CASSEMANEQFF.

This sequence joins TRBV19 and TRBJ2-7; a weak D match, TRBD2 (5 bases). The ends were cut back, 5 bases at V and 6 bases at J, with 14 bases in the middle. The length of the CDR3 is 13 residues. The germline gives CDR1 LNHDA, CDR2 SQIVND (reference sequence). The CDR3 region is CASSPETNREQYF. For the CDR3, the DNA is TGTGCCAGTAGTCCGGAGACTAATCGCGAGCAGTACTTC.

This sequence joins TRBV28 and TRBJ2-7; 10 bases line up with TRBD1. The CDR3 length is 15 residues. V shed 6 bases, J shed 0 bases, and the junction held 5 bases outside the gene matches. Germline loops: CDR1 MDHEN, CDR2 SYDVKM. CDR3 sequence: CASRTGTGDSYEQYF. The DNA for the CDR3 is TGTGCCAGCAGGACAGGGACAGGGGACTCCTACGAGCAGTACTTC.

Points on this clone: Other nucleotide sequences in the sample specify the same CDR3. The chain recombines TRBV5-4 with TRBJ2-2; D ambiguous. The V gene lost 0 bases and the J gene lost 6 bases, with 6 bases spanning the gap. This CDR3 has 13 residues. CDR1 and CDR2 from the germline V gene are SGHNT and YYREEE (reference sequence). The DNA of the CDR3 is TGTGCCAGCAGCTTGGCTGGCCCCGGGGAGCTGTTTTTT. It yields the protein CASSLAGPGELFF.